This passage covers 26 T cell receptor beta chains from one sample sequenced in a study of cytomegalovirus exposure and HLA in healthy donors. The primer mix had 60 Vbeta and 13 Jbeta primers. Data came from immunoSEQ multiplex PCR; TCRdb stores just in-frame clones and leaves some out. The sample gives about 160,000 clones, roughly 70% of which show up once; approximately 3% is in the top ten. The sequenced material came from PBMCs. The receptors stem from a woman aged 25 to 39 in good health and CMV-seronegative.

This chain uses TRBV7-2 with TRBJ2-3, with 7 bases fitting TRBD2. Germline-derived CDR1 and CDR2 are SGHTA and FQGNSA. The ends lost 1 base at V and 8 bases at J; junction bases unmatched: 6. The CDR3 runs to 14 residues. Here the CDR3 DNA reads TGTGCCAGCAGCTTAGGGGGGGAGGGTGGTACGCAGTATTTT. Translation gives CASSLGGEGGTQYF.

This clone has a handful of counts. The chain's CDR3 is CASSVVDKRNTEAFF. The CDR3 DNA reads as TGTGCCAGCAGCGTAGTGGACAAAAGAAACACTGAAGCTTTCTTT. The chain has TRBV9 and TRBJ1-1; tentatively, D is TRBD1 (5 bases). This CDR3 comprises 15 residues. The V and J ends lost 0 bases and 2 bases respectively, with 11 bases between them. The germline CDR1 and CDR2 sequences are SGDLS and YYNGEE. The full variable domain, its missing parts supplied by reference TRBV9 and TRBJ1-1, is DSGVTQTPKHLITATGQRVTLRCSPRSGDLSVYWYQQSLDQGLQFLIQYYNGEERAKGNILERFSAQQFPDLHSELNLSSLELGDSALYFCASSVVDKRNTEAFFGQGTRLTVV.

In its sample, this clone was seen a few times. The chain recombines TRBV4-3 with TRBJ2-3; the match to TRBD1 covers 9 bases. Per the germline V gene, CDR1 is LGHNA and CDR2 is YSLEER. The CDR3 is 13 amino acids. The trim removed 4 bases at V and 5 bases at J, leaving 1 base unmatched. CDR3 nucleotides: TGCGCCAGCAGCCGGGACAGGGAAGATACGCAGTATTTT. This sequence encodes CASSRDREDTQYF.

This chain links TRBV28 with TRBJ1-5, with D maybe TRBD1 (6 bases). V lost 6 bases to trimming and J lost 2 bases, with 17 bases between them. Germline V CDR1 and CDR2: MDHEN, SYDVKM. The CDR3 extends over 16 amino acids. CDR3 DNA sequence: TGTGCCAGCAGCACCCCTACAGGGTCGGGCAATCAGCCCCAGCATTTT. Protein: CASSTPTGSGNQPQHF.

This chain links TRBV5-1 with TRBJ1-6; D might be TRBD1 (6 bases). The V and J ends lost 1 base and 10 bases respectively, with 18 bases between them. Germline assignment: CDR1 SGHRS and CDR2 YFSETQ. The CDR3 has 16 amino acids. CDR3 in amino acids: CASSLTGFRFGSPLHF. The DNA for the CDR3 is TGCGCCAGCAGCTTGACAGGGTTCCGATTCGGCTCACCCCTCCACTTT.

V gene TRBV7-9 combines with J gene TRBJ2-7; 7 bases agree with TRBD2. This CDR3 has 14 residues. Trimming took 5 bases from V and 7 from J; bases not matched to a gene: 11. Germline CDR1 and CDR2: SEHNR and FQNEAQ (reference sequence). CDR3: CASSNTTSSAEQYF. CDR3 DNA: TGTGCCAGCAGCAACACGACTAGCTCCGCGGAGCAGTACTTC.

This clone was observed a few times. The rearrangement links TRBV14 to TRBJ2-5, with 12 bases aligning to TRBD2. CDR1 and CDR2 from the germline V gene are SGHDN and FVKESK. CDR3 length equals 15 residues. V dropped 3 bases and J dropped 4; count of bases not matched to a gene: 3. The CDR3 nucleotides are TGTGCCAGCAGCCATAGGACTAGCGGGACAGAGACCCAGTACTTC. Translating gives CASSHRTSGTETQYF.

V gene TRBV4-3 combines with J gene TRBJ2-5; possibly TRBD2 for D (6 bases). The better agreement between TRBJ2-7 and the DNA end casts doubt on the J call. Germline lookup yields CDR1 LGHNA and CDR2 YSLEER. This CDR3 comprises 16 residues. The CDR3 DNA reads TGCGCCAGCAGCCAAGGAGTAGTAGGAGGGTCCTACGAGCAGTACTTC. It encodes CASSQGVVGGSYEQYF.

The rearrangement uses TRBV28 and TRBJ2-1, with a possible D match to TRBD2 (6 bases). CDR1 and CDR2 (germline): MDHEN, SYDVKM. The CDR3 loop spans 16 amino acids. The V gene lost 2 bases and the J gene lost 6 bases, with 17 bases spanning the gap. The chain's CDR3 is CASSLPGVASGNEQFF. The CDR3 nucleotides read TGTGCCAGCAGTTTACCGGGGGTGGCGTCGGGCAATGAGCAGTTCTTC.

This sequence joins TRBV4-3 and TRBJ2-3; TRBD2 agrees at 10 bases. The CDR3 is made up of 16 amino acids. Trimming cost V 2 bases and J 0 bases; bases outside gene matches: 2. The germline V gene encodes CDR1 LGHNA and CDR2 YSLEER. CDR3 amino acids: CASSQLAGVSTDTQYF. CDR3 sequence (DNA): TGCGCCAGCAGCCAACTAGCGGGAGTGAGCACAGATACGCAGTATTTT.

This clone was detected only once. This chain connects TRBV5-1 to TRBJ2-5; 12 nucleotides align to TRBD2. TRBJ2-7 matches the DNA end more closely, so the J call is doubtful. Germline V gene sequence: CDR1 SGHRS, CDR2 YFSETQ. The CDR3 runs 15 residues. The CDR3, as DNA: TGCGCCAGCAGCTTGGGGACTAGCGGGGTCTACGAGCAGTACTTC. Residues: CASSLGTSGVYEQYF.

The rearrangement joins TRBV4-1 to TRBJ1-6; no firm D call. The length of the CDR3 is 13 residues. Germline V gives CDR1 MGHRA, CDR2 YSYEKL. Trimming shortened V by 2 bases and J by 6 bases, and 5 bases separated the two germline ends. CDR3 coding DNA: TGCGCCAGCAGCCAACTACCTAATTCACCCCTCCACTTT. Translation gives CASSQLPNSPLHF.

The chain is built from TRBV5-6 and TRBJ1-5; D might be TRBD1 (5 bases). CDR3 length equals 15 residues. In germline, CDR1 is SGHDT, CDR2 YYEEEE. The V and J ends lost 1 base and 4 bases respectively, with 12 bases between them. Written as DNA, the CDR3 is TGTGCCAGCAGCTTGTCAAACAGGTTGAATCAGCCCCAGCATTTT. Its translation is CASSLSNRLNQPQHF.

CDR3 loop: CASSQGDTRYTF. The CDR3 DNA sequence: TGTGCCAGCAGCCAAGGGGACACCCGCTACACCTTC. V is TRBV4-2 and J is TRBJ1-2; tentative D call: TRBD1 (6 bases). The germline gives CDR1 LGHNA, CDR2 YNFKEQ. Trimming removed 1 base from V and 9 bases from J, with 9 bases in between. This CDR3 is built from 12 residues.

This chain uses TRBV27 with TRBJ2-7; 9 bases match TRBD1. After removal of 5 bases from V and 4 bases from J, the junction contained 9 bases not matched to a gene. This CDR3 contains 15 residues. The germline gives CDR1 MNHEY, CDR2 SMNVEV (reference sequence). The chain's CDR3 is CASSQTGGMYYEQYF. Here the CDR3 DNA reads TGTGCCAGCAGTCAGACAGGGGGGATGTATTACGAGCAGTACTTC.

The count of this clone is one. The rearrangement uses TRBV5-1 and TRBJ2-5, with a weak D call TRBD1 (7 bases). CDR1 and CDR2 (germline): SGHRS, YFSETQ. The CDR3 loop spans 15 amino acids. Trimming took off 6 bases at V and 1 base at J, with 16 bases between the two ends. DNA of the CDR3: TGCGCCAGCACTCGTTCCAGGGGGGTCCAAGAGACCCAGTACTTC. Protein: CASTRSRGVQETQYF.

V and J are TRBV5-4 and TRBJ2-3; possible D gene TRBD1, 5 bases. This CDR3 is 15 amino acids long. The germline CDR1 and CDR2 sequences are SGHNT and YYREEE (reference sequence). V shed 0 bases and J shed 6 bases, with 14 bases lying between them. The CDR3 spells CASSLGGLSPDTQYF. Written as DNA, the CDR3 is TGTGCCAGCAGCTTGGGGGGCCTCAGCCCCGATACGCAGTATTTT.

The chain recombines TRBV27 with TRBJ1-1; D is unresolved. The CDR3 is 14 residues long. Germline CDR1 reads MNHEY; CDR2 reads SMNVEV (reference sequence). The ends were cut back, 4 bases at V and 2 bases at J, with 11 bases in the middle. The CDR3 spells CASSSWAGNTEAFF. The CDR3 coding sequence is TGTGCCAGCAGTTCGTGGGCGGGCAACACTGAAGCTTTCTTT.

The rearrangement joins TRBV28 to TRBJ1-2; 9 bases align to TRBD1. CDR1 and CDR2 from the germline V gene are MDHEN and SYDVKM. The length of the CDR3 is 13 residues. V dropped 0 bases and J dropped 8; count of bases not matched to a gene: 1. The CDR3 here is CASSLWDRGGYTF. In nucleotides, the CDR3 is TGTGCCAGCAGTTTATGGGACAGGGGAGGCTACACCTTC.

The chain carries TRBV5-6 and TRBJ2-5, with a weak D call TRBD2 (6 bases). Between the trimmed V and J ends, which lost 4 bases and 5 bases, there was a span of 15 bases. Germline CDR1 reads SGHDT; CDR2 reads YYEEEE. The CDR3 has 14 residues. CDR3 loop: CASSPGASMETQYF. As DNA, the CDR3 is TGTGCCAGCAGCCCGGGAGCTAGCATGGAGACCCAGTACTTC. Full variable domain (remainder filled in from reference TRBV5-6 and TRBJ2-5): DAGVTQSPTHLIKTRGQQVTLRCSPKSGHDTVSWYQQALGQGPQFIFQYYEEEERQRGNFPDRFSGHQFPNYSSELNVNALLLGDSALYLCASSPGASMETQYFGPGTRLLVL.

This clone was found once. This chain uses TRBV2 with TRBJ2-7, with TRBD1 matching over 12 bases. J was trimmed by 4 bases and V by 8 bases; bases with no gene match: 6. This CDR3 contains 14 residues. CDR1 is SNHLY, CDR2 FYNNEI, per germline. In DNA, the CDR3 is TGTGCCAGCCGGGACAGGGGGCAACTATACGAGCAGTACTTC. This translates into CASRDRGQLYEQYF.

The rearrangement links TRBV7-2 to TRBJ1-2; D is unclear. Germline lookup yields CDR1 SGHTA and CDR2 FQGNSA. The CDR3 sequence is 13 residues long. V dropped 10 bases and J dropped 3 bases, with 15 bases sitting between them. CDR3 in DNA: TGTGCCACCCAATTAAGCCGGGACTATGGCTACACCTTC. It is translated as CATQLSRDYGYTF. Drawing the rest from reference TRBV7-2 and TRBJ1-2, the complete variable domain is GAGVSQSPSNKVTEKGKDVELRCDPISGHTALYWYRQSLGQGLEFLIYFQGNSAPDKSGLPSDRFSAERTGGSVSTLTIQRTQQEDSAVYLCATQLSRDYGYTFGSGTRLTVV.

The chain joins TRBV15 to TRBJ2-5, with 8 bases fitting TRBD2. Gene TRBJ2-7 matches the end of the DNA better, so the J call may be wrong. Germline lookup yields CDR1 LNHNV and CDR2 YYDKDF (reference sequence). This CDR3 has 15 residues. The CDR3 bases are TGTGCCACCAGCAGTTTCACGGGAGGGCCGGGCGAGCAGTACTTC. Translation gives CATSSFTGGPGEQYF.

The CDR3 bases are TGTGCCAGCAGTTTACTTGAAAAACTGTTTTTT. Its translation: CASSLLEKLFF. The chain is built from TRBV28 and TRBJ1-4; unclear D gene. Trimming pared 2 bases from V and 7 bases from J, leaving 2 bases between. This CDR3 spans 11 amino acids. Germline assignment: CDR1 MDHEN and CDR2 SYDVKM. The whole variable domain, filled in from reference TRBV28 and TRBJ1-4, reads DVKVTQSSRYLVKRTGEKVFLECVQDMDHENMFWYRQDPGLGLRLIYFSYDVKMKEKGDIPEGYSVSREKKERFSLILESASTNQTSMYLCASSLLEKLFFGSGTQLSVL.

This clone was observed a handful of times. The chain carries TRBV27 and TRBJ2-2; a weak D match, TRBD2 (5 bases). Germline lookup yields CDR1 MNHEY and CDR2 SMNVEV (reference sequence). There are 15 residues in the CDR3. V lost 3 bases to trimming and J lost 1 base, with 9 bases between them. CDR3: CASSFTGRNTGELFF. The CDR3 DNA reads TGTGCCAGCAGTTTTACGGGGAGGAACACCGGGGAGCTGTTTTTT.

The J gene is TRBJ2-2, the V gene TRBV6-1, with 11 positions matching TRBD2. The CDR3 length is 15 residues. V lost 2 bases and J lost 4; bases outside the gene matches: 0. CDR1 and CDR2 from the germline V gene are MNHNS and SASEGT. CDR3 sequence (DNA): TGTGCCAGCAGTGAACTAGCGGGGGGCACCGGGGAGCTGTTTTTT. It yields the protein CASSELAGGTGELFF.